A selection of T cell receptor beta chains follows, all from one sample in a study of T-cell reconstitution after alpha-beta-depleted transplantation in children. TCRdb reprocessed the PCR reads via MiXCR and lists one record per CDR3 protein. The sample contains fewer than 150,000 distinct CDR3 sequences, 8% to 10% of which appear only once. The sample in question was PBMCs, mostly from graft donor cells, obtained 180 days after TCRalphabeta/CD19-depleted stem cell transplant. These receptors were collected from a girl less than two years old who had a stem cell transplant for combined immunodeficiency, so the T cells may come from the graft donor. Each CDR3 is given with its conserved first and last residue.

CDR3: CASSLLGGTSLNYNEQFF
V: TRBV5-1
J: TRBJ2-1

CDR3: CAIMDRGTYNEQFF
V: TRBV10-3
J: TRBJ2-1

CDR3: CASGPGELFF
V: TRBV11-2
J: TRBJ2-2

CDR3: CSARVDGSGTDTQYF
V: TRBV20-1
J: TRBJ2-3

CDR3: CASSRPKRTSRMGYNEQFF
V: TRBV4-2
J: TRBJ2-1

CDR3: CASSQAGRREQYF
V: TRBV4-3
J: TRBJ2-7

CDR3: CSATRDRLNTYNEQFF
V: TRBV20-1
J: TRBJ2-1

CDR3: CASSPRTGHGYTF
V: TRBV7-2
J: TRBJ1-2

CDR3: CASSPPGTAWYGYTF
V: TRBV18
J: TRBJ1-2

CDR3: CAISTGTIYEQYF
V: TRBV10-3
J: TRBJ2-7

CDR3: CASSLRIAGASYEQYF
V: TRBV7-2
J: TRBJ2-7

CDR3: CASSNPGLPDEQYF
V: TRBV2
J: TRBJ2-7

CDR3: CASSLNSAGETQYF
V: TRBV5-1
J: TRBJ2-5

CDR3: CATSRDRVNQPQHF
V: TRBV15
J: TRBJ1-5

CDR3: CASSSIWLAGEEETQYF
V: TRBV11-3
J: TRBJ2-5

CDR3: CASSATPGVTTRETQYF
V: TRBV9
J: TRBJ2-5

CDR3: CSASRQGGGDTQYF
V: TRBV20-1
J: TRBJ2-3

CDR3: CSVEFPRQETQYF
V: TRBV20-1
J: TRBJ2-5

CDR3: CASSELPLGNEQFF
V: TRBV18
J: TRBJ2-1

CDR3: CSAPVGPFSYNEQFF
V: TRBV20-1
J: TRBJ2-1

CDR3: CASSPASRAQYF
V: TRBV5-8
J: TRBJ2-5

CDR3: CAWSLTWESPLHF
V: TRBV30
J: TRBJ1-6

CDR3: CASSYSTGRSNYGYTF
V: TRBV6-5
J: TRBJ1-2